These 31 T cell receptor beta chains came from one sample sequenced in a study of Graves' ophthalmopathy and Graves' hyperthyroidism. Amplified TCR beta CDR3 regions were obtained using RNA transcripts as template. A first-round RT-PCR used HTBI primers, followed by a second-round multiplex PCR. TCRdb redid the calling of the multiplex PCR reads with MiXCR, one entry per CDR3 protein. The profile shows about 550,000 distinct CDR3 sequences, less than 40% of them singletons. The sample consisted of peripheral blood or thyroid tissue (not recorded which). These receptor sequences come from an adult man with Graves' hyperthyroidism.

The gene calls are TRBV20-1 and TRBJ1-1; tentatively, D is TRBD1 (5 bases). Per germline, CDR1 DFQATT and CDR2 SNEGSKA (reference sequence). The V and J ends lost 4 bases and 2 bases respectively, with 17 bases between them. The CDR3 is 15 residues long. This CDR3 reads CSAKRGGIYNTEAFF. The CDR3 nucleotides read TGCAGTGCTAAGCGGGGCGGTATATATAACACTGAAGCTTTCTTT.

This clonotype was detected a few times. J is TRBJ1-5 and V is TRBV10-3; unclear D gene. The germline CDR1 and CDR2 sequences are ENHRY and SYGVKD. V was cut by 3 bases and J by 6 bases, with 12 bases left in between. The CDR3 loop spans 14 amino acids. The CDR3 DNA is TGTGCCATCAGTGATAGGACGGTTGGTCAGCCCCAGCATTTT. Its translation: CAISDRTVGQPQHF.

This clonotype came up a few times. The V call is TRBV20-1, the J call TRBJ1-1; 12 positions agree with TRBD1. The CDR3 has 20 residues. Germline lookup yields CDR1 DFQATT and CDR2 SNEGSKA (reference sequence). After removal of 1 base from V and 5 bases from J, the junction contained 20 bases not matched to a gene. The CDR3 sequence: CSARAEGTGGLGGYRTEAFF. The CDR3 DNA is TGCAGTGCTAGAGCAGAGGGGACAGGGGGCCTGGGGGGATATCGGACTGAAGCTTTCTTT.

This clonotype was counted a few times. The chain combines TRBV15 with TRBJ1-1, with D maybe TRBD1 (5 bases). The CDR3 length is 13 residues. V was clipped by 9 bases and J by 4 bases, with 15 bases between them. Germline-derived CDR1 and CDR2 are LNHNV and YYDKDF (reference sequence). CDR3 in amino acids: CATRLGGGTEAFF. CDR3 bases: TGTGCCACGAGGTTGGGGGGGGGCACTGAAGCTTTCTTT.

Concerning this clonotype itself: This may arise from a read error, as a much more abundant clone is one base away. V and J are TRBV9 and TRBJ1-1; D possibly corresponds to TRBD1 (5 bases). Per the germline V gene, CDR1 is SGDLS and CDR2 is YYNGEE. V was clipped by 3 bases and J by 0 bases, with 12 bases between them. The CDR3 totals 15 residues. In DNA, the CDR3 is TGTGCCAGCAGCGCTCTACGGGGGATGAACACTGAAGCTTTCTTT. Protein: CASSALRGMNTEAFF.

The genes are TRBV29-1 and TRBJ2-7, with 7 bases identical to TRBD2. The germline CDR1 and CDR2 sequences are SQVTM and ANQGSEA. V shed 4 bases and J 6 bases; nucleotides not matched to a gene: 15. This CDR3 contains 15 residues. In DNA form, the CDR3 reads TGCAGCGTTGGAAATATGATTATGGGAGGGACCGAGCAGTACTTC. It translates to CSVGNMIMGGTEQYF.

Concerning this clonotype: The CDR3 ends on some other residue instead of the conserved phenylalanine or tryptophan, so this is likely a read error. This chain joins TRBV30 and TRBJ1-2, with D possibly matching TRBD1 (6 bases). There are 12 residues in the CDR3. V lost 5 bases and J lost 2, with 9 bases in between. Germline V gene data show CDR1 as GTSNPN and CDR2 as SVGIG (reference sequence). The CDR3 DNA reads TGTGCCTGGGGCCAGGGGAACTATGGCTACACCTCC. Translation: CAWGQGNYGYTS.

This clonotype was detected a few times. The genes are TRBV29-1 and TRBJ1-1; no definite D call. V lost 4 bases and J lost 0, with 15 bases in between. The CDR3 length is 15 residues. Germline V lookup: CDR1 SQVTM, CDR2 ANQGSEA. The CDR3 loop reads CSVVPLVRLNTEAFF. The DNA for the CDR3 is TGCAGCGTTGTGCCCCTGGTACGATTGAACACTGAAGCTTTCTTT. The full variable domain, rest sourced from reference TRBV29-1 and TRBJ1-1, is SAVISQKPSRDICQRGTSLTIQCQVDSQVTMMFWYRQQPGQSLTLIATANQGSEATYESGFVIDKFPISRPNLTFSTLTVSNMSPEDSSIYLCSVVPLVRLNTEAFFGQGTRLTVV.

This chain connects TRBV7-2 to TRBJ1-1; TRBD1 agrees at 7 bases. The CDR3 is made up of 15 amino acids. J lost 5 bases, V lost 3 bases, and 9 bases had no gene match. Germline CDR1 reads SGHTA; CDR2 reads FQGNSA. The chain's CDR3 is CASSFGSGGTTEAFF. The DNA of the CDR3 is TGTGCCAGCAGCTTCGGGTCAGGGGGAACAACTGAAGCTTTCTTT.

The chain couples TRBV19 to TRBJ2-4, with TRBD2 identical over 14 bases. Unmatched junction bases numbered 11, after V lost 9 bases and J lost 7 bases. There are 16 residues in the CDR3. CDR1 and CDR2 from the germline V gene are LNHDA and SQIVND (reference sequence). The CDR3 here is CASSEGGLAGDNIQYF. DNA of the CDR3: TGTGCCAGCAGTGAAGGGGGACTAGCGGGAGACAACATTCAGTACTTC.

The table lists this clonotype with many counts. Relative to the germline gene, one junction end is altered; a read error may explain this. The chain employs TRBV2 and TRBJ1-1, with 7 nucleotides matching TRBD1. In germline, CDR1 is SNHLY, CDR2 FYNNEI. The CDR3 sequence is 14 residues long. This chain's CDR3 is CASREGGLGTEAFF. The CDR3 DNA sequence: TGTGCCAGCAGGGAAGGGGGCCTAGGCACTGAAGCTTTCTTT.

This clonotype was counted ten times or more. The chain employs TRBV9 and TRBJ2-5; D possibly corresponds to TRBD1 (6 bases). The CDR3 extends over 15 amino acids. Germline V gene sequence: CDR1 SGDLS, CDR2 YYNGEE. The ends were cut back, 2 bases at V and 4 bases at J, with 15 bases in the middle. The CDR3 DNA is TGTGCCAGCAGCGTGACTACAGGGTTAGGAGAGACCCAGTACTTC. Amino acid sequence: CASSVTTGLGETQYF.

In regard to this clonotype: The final CDR3 position lacks the conserved phenylalanine or tryptophan, pointing to a likely read error. The DNA is omitted, as the CDR3 cannot be located on it reliably, and the CDR3 follows TCRdb's listing. V is TRBV15 and J is TRBJ2-7; the listed D gene, TRBD1, was not tested against the DNA. CDR1 and CDR2 from the germline V gene are LNHNV and YYDKDF (reference sequence). The CDR3 length is 8 residues, termini included. The CDR3 here is CATSRWGT.

Comment on this clonotype: The junction and the germline gene differ at one end; a read error may be behind it. V gene TRBV11-2 combines with J gene TRBJ2-7; D is uncertain. From germline, CDR1 is SGHAT and CDR2 FQNNGV. The CDR3 spans 12 residues. As DNA, the CDR3 is TGTGCCAGCGGCCCCACAGCAGCCGAGCAGCACTTC. As protein: CASGPTAAEQHF.

This clonotype was recorded once. The chain has TRBV7-2 and TRBJ2-2; 7 bases map to TRBD1. The CDR3 covers 16 residues. With V trimmed by 1 base and J by 1 base, 3 bases remained unmatched. Per the germline V gene, CDR1 is SGHTA and CDR2 is FQGNSA. The CDR3 region is CASSLGDSMNTGELFF. The CDR3 nucleotides are TGTGCCAGCAGCTTAGGGGACAGCATGAACACCGGGGAGCTGTTTTTT.

This clonotype was seen repeatedly, ten times or more. The chain uses TRBV20-1 and TRBJ1-6; a weak D match, TRBD1 (6 bases). Between the trimmed V and J ends, which lost 5 bases and 11 bases, there was a span of 19 bases. CDR3 length: 14 amino acids. Germline CDR1 DFQATT, CDR2 SNEGSKA (reference sequence). CDR3 loop: CSARGGADITPLHF. DNA of the CDR3: TGCAGTGCTCGGGGGGGCGCGGATATTACACCCCTCCACTTT.

The chain couples TRBV12-3 or TRBV12-4 to TRBJ1-5, with a weak D call TRBD1 (5 bases). The V end was cut by 2 bases, the J end by 0 bases, with 8 bases between. This CDR3 is 15 amino acids long. CDR3 bases: TGTGCCAGCAGTTTATTCGGGGGTAGCAATCAGCCCCAGCATTTT. This sequence encodes CASSLFGGSNQPQHF.

This chain joins TRBV24-1 and TRBJ2-2; D is perhaps TRBD2 (7 bases). V was shortened by 1 base and J by 2 bases, with 13 bases between the two germline ends. Germline loops: CDR1 KGHDR, CDR2 SFDVKD. The CDR3 loop spans 17 amino acids. CDR3 residues: CATSDFPAGQNTGELFF. CDR3 DNA sequence: TGTGCCACCAGTGATTTCCCAGCGGGACAAAACACCGGGGAGCTGTTTTTT.

On this clonotype itself: Since a much larger clone is just one base distant, this may be a read error. V gene TRBV7-6 combines with J gene TRBJ2-5; TRBD1 matches 9 bases. The CDR3 extends over 16 amino acids. Germline V CDR1 and CDR2: SGHVS, FNYEAQ. CDR3: CANSQRVGQGSETQYF. CDR3 nucleotide sequence: TGTGCCAACAGCCAGCGGGTGGGACAGGGATCAGAGACCCAGTACTTC.

This clonotype has a count of ten or more. V and J are TRBV19 and TRBJ1-6; 8 positions match TRBD1. With 4 bases clipped from V and 7 bases from J, the junction kept 6 bases outside the gene matches. CDR3 length: 15 amino acids. Germline V gene data show CDR1 as LNHDA and CDR2 as SQIVND (reference sequence). This CDR3 reads CASSTGRGLNSPLHF. The CDR3 DNA follows: TGTGCCAGTAGTACCGGCAGGGGGCTAAATTCACCCCTCCACTTT.

Of note for this clonotype: This sequence may be a read error, since a much larger clone differs from it by one base. The rearrangement joins TRBV5-1 to TRBJ2-7, with unresolved D. Germline assignment: CDR1 SGHRS and CDR2 YFSETQ. This CDR3 has 14 amino acids. CDR3 sequence: CASSLEVTSHEQYF. In nucleotides, the CDR3 is TGCGCCAGCAGCTTGGAGGTGACCTCCCACGAGCAGTACTTC.

This clonotype was found many times. The chain joins TRBV5-1 to TRBJ1-2; D call uncertain. Germline V CDR1 and CDR2: SGHRS, YFSETQ. V was cut by 0 bases and J by 6 bases, with 12 bases left in between. The CDR3 loop spans 14 amino acids. The CDR3 protein is CASSLVGGLDGYTF. The CDR3 DNA is TGCGCCAGCAGCTTGGTAGGAGGCTTGGATGGCTACACCTTC.

Ten or more counts support this clonotype. The genes are TRBV9 and TRBJ1-1, with TRBD1 matching 8 bases. Trimming at V came to 4 bases and at J to 5 bases, leaving 7 bases not matched to a gene. Germline assignment: CDR1 SGDLS and CDR2 YYNGEE. The CDR3 is made up of 14 amino acids. The CDR3 DNA reads TGTGCCAGCAGCAGACAGGGGAAGGGAACTGAAGCTTTCTTT. This sequence encodes CASSRQGKGTEAFF. The full variable domain, its missing parts supplied by reference TRBV9 and TRBJ1-1, is DSGVTQTPKHLITATGQRVTLRCSPRSGDLSVYWYQQSLDQGLQFLIQYYNGEERAKGNILERFSAQQFPDLHSELNLSSLELGDSALYFCASSRQGKGTEAFFGQGTRLTVV.

V and J are TRBV10-3 and TRBJ1-4; tentative D call: TRBD1 (5 bases). Germline CDR1 is ENHRY and CDR2 is SYGVKD. V was trimmed by 6 bases and J by 7 bases, leaving 15 bases between them. This CDR3 spans 14 amino acids. The CDR3 region is CAISTESGTEKLFF. DNA of the CDR3: TGTGCCATCAGCACTGAGTCCGGGACTGAAAAACTGTTTTTT.

Regarding this clonotype: A much larger clone differs by one base, so this may be a read error. The V and J genes are TRBV5-4 and TRBJ1-4, with D perhaps TRBD1 (5 bases). The germline V gene encodes CDR1 SGHNT and CDR2 YYREEE (reference sequence). The CDR3 is made up of 15 amino acids. CDR3 bases: TGTGCCAACAGCTTAGGGGACGGAGAGTATGAAAAACTGTTTTTT. Its translation: CANSLGDGEYEKLFF.

The chain employs TRBV28 and TRBJ2-5; 11 nucleotides agree with TRBD2. This CDR3 is 17 amino acids long. Germline assignment: CDR1 MDHEN and CDR2 SYDVKM. Unmatched junction bases numbered 5, after V lost 2 bases and J lost 0 bases. The CDR3 sequence is CASSLIGTSGYQETQYF. The DNA of the CDR3 is TGTGCCAGCAGTTTAATAGGGACTAGCGGATACCAAGAGACCCAGTACTTC.

J is TRBJ2-5 and V is TRBV7-9, with 7 bases identical to TRBD1. Trimming took 5 bases from V and 0 from J; bases not matched to a gene: 15. CDR3 length: 18 residues. From germline, CDR1 is SEHNR and CDR2 FQNEAQ (reference sequence). CDR3 DNA sequence: TGTGCCAGCAGCCTAGGGACAGTCCCCATGGGCGACCAAGAGACCCAGTACTTC. It encodes CASSLGTVPMGDQETQYF.

This clonotype was observed at least ten times. This chain connects TRBV4-1 to TRBJ1-2; TRBD1 might be the D (5 bases). Trimming removed 1 base at V and 2 bases at J, with 11 bases between. The CDR3 runs 15 residues. Germline values: CDR1 MGHRA, CDR2 YSYEKL. CDR3 nucleotide sequence: TGCGCCAGCAGCCAAGTAAGGGACGGCAACTATGGCTACACCTTC. This gives the protein CASSQVRDGNYGYTF.

A few counts support this clonotype. The chain recombines TRBV6-1 with TRBJ1-1; no firm D call. V was pared by 6 bases and J by 6 bases, with 14 bases between. Germline loops: CDR1 MNHNS, CDR2 SASEGT. The CDR3 has 13 amino acids. This CDR3 is CASRLRARAEAFF. CDR3 in DNA: TGTGCCAGCAGATTAAGGGCGCGGGCTGAAGCTTTCTTT.

This clonotype was counted many times. The chain uses TRBV2 and TRBJ1-1, with 7 nucleotides matching TRBD1. This CDR3 has 11 residues. Germline CDR1 reads SNHLY; CDR2 reads FYNNEI. Trimming took 10 bases from V and 8 from J; bases not matched to a gene: 7. CDR3 sequence: CAINRGTEAFF. CDR3 DNA sequence: TGTGCCATTAACAGGGGAACGGAAGCTTTCTTT.

This clonotype was seen a few times. Just one base apart from a much larger clone, this may be a read error. V usage is TRBV6-5 and J usage is TRBJ1-4; 7 bases map to TRBD1. This CDR3 is 14 amino acids long. The germline V gene encodes CDR1 MNHEY and CDR2 SVGAGI. With 6 bases clipped from V and 2 bases from J, the junction kept 3 bases outside the gene matches. The CDR3 here is CASSLQGTNEKLFF. CDR3 nucleotides: TGTGCCAGCAGCTTACAGGGGACTAATGAAAAACTGTTTTTT.